Presented here are 20 T cell receptor beta chains from one specimen sequenced in a study of shared T cell receptors in the human thymus. Only in-frame clones appear in the TCRdb table, and some are missing; sequencing was by immunoSEQ multiplex PCR. The repertoire holds about 730,000 clones, with approximately 83% as singletons. These data were also reused for a study on human thymus T cells.

The sequenced sample consisted of thymocytes. The receptors here all came from a girl less than two years old with a congenital heart defect.

This chain joins TRBV7-2 and TRBJ1-2; tentatively, D is TRBD1 (6 bases). Trimming took off 3 bases at V and 5 bases at J, with 16 bases between the two ends. CDR3 size: 15 residues. In germline, CDR1 is SGHTA, CDR2 FQGNSA. The CDR3 region is CASSFRQDPTYGYTF. The CDR3 DNA is TGTGCCAGCAGCTTTAGACAGGACCCCACATATGGCTACACCTTC.

The chain uses TRBV7-7 and TRBJ2-7, with D perhaps TRBD1 (6 bases). Germline CDR1 reads SSHAT; CDR2 reads FNYEAQ (reference sequence). Trimming left V 5 bases short and J 3 bases short, with 20 bases between. The CDR3 loop spans 16 amino acids. As DNA, the CDR3 is TGTGCCAGCAGCCCCGGGCCCGGGACACTGCACTACGAGCAGTACTTC. Its translation: CASSPGPGTLHYEQYF.

The V gene is TRBV5-6, the J gene TRBJ2-3; 10 positions match TRBD2. The CDR3 runs to 17 residues. The germline V gene has CDR1 SGHDT and CDR2 YYEEEE. V lost 4 bases, J lost 2 bases, and 10 bases stayed unmatched. CDR3 sequence reads: CASSGNGLADSTDTQYF. The CDR3 DNA reads as TGTGCCAGCAGCGGGAACGGACTAGCGGACTCCACAGATACGCAGTATTTT. Looking up the rest from reference TRBV5-6 and TRBJ2-3 gives the full variable domain: DAGVTQSPTHLIKTRGQQVTLRCSPKSGHDTVSWYQQALGQGPQFIFQYYEEEERQRGNFPDRFSGHQFPNYSSELNVNALLLGDSALYLCASSGNGLADSTDTQYFGPGTRLTVL.

The chain recombines TRBV25-1 with TRBJ2-5; TRBD2 aligns across 14 bases. In germline, CDR1 is MGHDK, CDR2 SYGVNS. The CDR3 contains 15 residues. Germline trimming cut 4 bases from V and 9 bases from J; bases unmatched to any gene: 7. The CDR3 coding sequence is TGTGCCAGCAGTGCCCCTAGACTAGCGGGGGGGTCCCAGTACTTC. This encodes CASSAPRLAGGSQYF.

The rearrangement links TRBV7-9 to TRBJ1-2, with 7 bases that match TRBD1. Germline assignment: CDR1 SEHNR and CDR2 FQNEAQ (reference sequence). The CDR3 length is 15 residues. Trimming at V came to 4 bases and at J to 4 bases, leaving 9 bases not matched to a gene. The CDR3 coding sequence is TGTGCCAGCAGCTCCGCGGGGACAGCGACCTATGGCTACACCTTC. This gives the protein CASSSAGTATYGYTF. The variable domain in full, with the rest retrieved from reference TRBV7-9 and TRBJ1-2, is DTGVSQNPRHKITKRGQNVTFRCDPISEHNRLYWYRQTLGQGPEFLTYFQNEAQLEKSRLLSDRFSAERPKGSFSTLEIQRTEQGDSAMYLCASSSAGTATYGYTFGSGTRLTVV.

This chain uses TRBV4-1 with TRBJ2-4, with TRBD2 as a possible D gene (5 bases). Trimming removed 1 base from V and 6 bases from J, with 28 bases in between. Looked up from germline, CDR1 is MGHRA and CDR2 is YSYEKL. The CDR3 extends over 20 amino acids. This chain's CDR3 is CASSQVFANWLCQRGNIQYF. As DNA, the CDR3 is TGCGCCAGCAGCCAAGTATTCGCCAATTGGTTGTGCCAACGGGGAAACATTCAGTACTTC.

This rearrangement joins TRBV4-1 to TRBJ1-4, with 7 bases aligning to TRBD1. The CDR3 runs 15 residues. Germline lookup yields CDR1 MGHRA and CDR2 YSYEKL. Losses at the gene ends were 4 bases for V and 3 bases for J; bases not matched to a gene: 5. CDR3 bases: TGCGCCAGCAGCCGAGAGGGGGCAGCTAATGAAAAACTGTTTTTT. As protein: CASSREGAANEKLFF.

The rearrangement links TRBV20-1 to TRBJ2-1, with D uncertain. Germline V gene data show CDR1 as DFQATT and CDR2 as SNEGSKA (reference sequence). The CDR3 consists of 11 residues. V was pared by 3 bases and J by 6 bases, with 6 bases between. The chain's CDR3 is CSASRVNEQFF. The CDR3 DNA reads as TGCAGTGCTAGTAGAGTCAATGAGCAGTTCTTC.

This chain uses TRBV5-5 with TRBJ2-7, with D maybe TRBD1 (6 bases). Trimming removed 2 bases from V and 4 bases from J, with 16 bases in between. CDR3 length: 15 amino acids. CDR1 SGHKS and CDR2 YYEKEE come from the germline V gene (reference sequence). CDR3: CASSFGMVGGYEQYF. The CDR3 nucleotides read TGTGCCAGCAGCTTCGGTATGGTAGGGGGATACGAGCAGTACTTC.

The chain employs TRBV2 and TRBJ1-1; D is perhaps TRBD1 (5 bases). V was clipped by 6 bases and J by 3 bases, with 17 bases between them. CDR3 length: 15 residues. The germline CDR1 and CDR2 sequences are SNHLY and FYNNEI. The CDR3 region has the DNA TGTGCCAGCAGGGGGATCCAGGGTGGGGACACTGAAGCTTTCTTT. The encoded protein is CASRGIQGGDTEAFF. Complete variable domain (other parts from reference TRBV2 and TRBJ1-1): EPEVTQTPSHQVTQMGQEVILRCVPISNHLYFYWYRQILGQKVEFLVSFYNNEISEKSEIFDDQFSVERPDGSNFTLKIRSTKLEDSAMYFCASRGIQGGDTEAFFGQGTRLTVV.

The chain is built from TRBV5-6 and TRBJ1-1; D remains unclear. Trimming took off 1 base at V and 0 bases at J, with 10 bases between the two ends. The CDR3 contains 15 residues. CDR1 and CDR2 (germline): SGHDT, YYEEEE. In DNA, the CDR3 is TGTGCCAGCAGCTTGTCGGAGGGATTGAACACTGAAGCTTTCTTT. Encoded protein: CASSLSEGLNTEAFF.

The J gene is TRBJ1-1, the V gene TRBV29-1, with 7 positions matching TRBD1. Germline CDR1 SQVTM, CDR2 ANQGSEA. This CDR3 has 16 residues. After removal of 1 base from V and 0 bases from J, the junction contained 8 bases not matched to a gene. The chain's CDR3 is CSVEGRAGGLNTEAFF. Here the CDR3 DNA reads TGCAGCGTTGAAGGTAGGGCAGGGGGGCTGAACACTGAAGCTTTCTTT.

The rearrangement links TRBV5-5 to TRBJ1-3; D is unresolved. CDR3 size: 14 residues. V was shortened by 7 bases and J by 0 bases, with 11 bases between the two germline ends. Germline V gene data show CDR1 as SGHKS and CDR2 as YYEKEE (reference sequence). As DNA, the CDR3 is TGTGCCAGCCGCAGCGTCCCCTCTGGAAACACCATATATTTT. Residues: CASRSVPSGNTIYF. Using reference TRBV5-5 and TRBJ1-3 for the parts outside the CDR3, the full variable domain is DAGVTQSPTHLIKTRGQQVTLRCSPISGHKSVSWYQQVLGQGPQFIFQYYEKEERGRGNFPDRFSARQFPNYSSELNVNALLLGDSALYLCASRSVPSGNTIYFGEGSWLTVV.

This sequence joins TRBV5-1 and TRBJ2-5; perhaps TRBD2 as D (6 bases). Germline assignment: CDR1 SGHRS and CDR2 YFSETQ. Trimming removed 0 bases from V and 4 bases from J, with 16 bases in between. CDR3 size: 16 residues. The CDR3 protein is CASSLGGVPTPETQYF. In DNA form, the CDR3 reads TGCGCCAGCAGCTTGGGGGGGGTCCCGACCCCAGAGACCCAGTACTTC.

This chain joins TRBV9 and TRBJ2-5; D call uncertain. V gave up 1 base and J gave up 0 bases, with 13 bases separating them. The length of the CDR3 is 16 residues. Per germline, CDR1 SGDLS and CDR2 YYNGEE. The CDR3 DNA follows: TGTGCCAGCAGCGTAATCGCAATCGCGGACCAAGAGACCCAGTACTTC. Translating gives CASSVIAIADQETQYF. Variable domain in full (rest from reference TRBV9 and TRBJ2-5): DSGVTQTPKHLITATGQRVTLRCSPRSGDLSVYWYQQSLDQGLQFLIQYYNGEERAKGNILERFSAQQFPDLHSELNLSSLELGDSALYFCASSVIAIADQETQYFGPGTRLLVL.

The rearrangement links TRBV13 to TRBJ2-7, with D possibly matching TRBD1 (5 bases). CDR1 PRHDT and CDR2 FYEKMQ come from the germline V gene (reference sequence). CDR3 size: 14 residues. The V and J ends lost 5 bases and 0 bases respectively, with 11 bases between them. The CDR3 DNA reads as TGTGCCAGCAGCACGACAGCCGCCTCCTACGAGCAGTACTTC. Its translation is CASSTTAASYEQYF.

The J gene is TRBJ1-2, the V gene TRBV5-1; 7 nucleotides agree with TRBD1. This CDR3 contains 17 residues. The V and J ends lost 0 bases and 0 bases, in that order; junction bases with no gene match: 8. Germline V gene sequence: CDR1 SGHRS, CDR2 YFSETQ. CDR3 residues: CASSLVDREKANYGYTF. Written as DNA, the CDR3 is TGCGCCAGCAGCTTGGTCGACAGGGAAAAAGCTAACTATGGCTACACCTTC.

In its sample, this clone was seen once. The V and J genes are TRBV5-1 and TRBJ2-5; unclear D gene. There are 15 residues in the CDR3. Germline V lookup: CDR1 SGHRS, CDR2 YFSETQ. V lost 0 bases and J 5 bases, leaving 14 bases between the germline ends. This CDR3 reads CASSLASRWRETQYF. CDR3 DNA sequence: TGCGCCAGCAGCTTGGCCTCTAGATGGCGGGAGACCCAGTACTTC.

This chain uses TRBV13 with TRBJ2-5, with D perhaps TRBD1 (5 bases). Germline CDR1 is PRHDT and CDR2 is FYEKMQ (reference sequence). The V end was cut by 3 bases, the J end by 2 bases, with 10 bases between. This CDR3 has 14 amino acids. In DNA form, the CDR3 reads TGTGCCAGCAGCTTTTCCAAGGGGCAAGAGACCCAGTACTTC. Protein sequence: CASSFSKGQETQYF.

This sequence joins TRBV7-2 and TRBJ2-6, with D perhaps matching TRBD1 (5 bases). The CDR3 is 19 residues long. V was trimmed by 3 bases and J by 1 base, leaving 19 bases between them. The V gene's germline CDR1 is SGHTA and CDR2 FQGNSA. CDR3: CASSFMYRSTVSGANVLTF. The CDR3, as DNA: TGTGCCAGCAGCTTTATGTACAGGTCCACGGTTTCTGGGGCCAACGTCCTGACTTTC. The full variable domain, with the rest looked up from reference TRBV7-2 and TRBJ2-6, is GAGVSQSPSNKVTEKGKDVELRCDPISGHTALYWYRQSLGQGLEFLIYFQGNSAPDKSGLPSDRFSAERTGGSVSTLTIQRTQQEDSAVYLCASSFMYRSTVSGANVLTFGAGSRLTVL.